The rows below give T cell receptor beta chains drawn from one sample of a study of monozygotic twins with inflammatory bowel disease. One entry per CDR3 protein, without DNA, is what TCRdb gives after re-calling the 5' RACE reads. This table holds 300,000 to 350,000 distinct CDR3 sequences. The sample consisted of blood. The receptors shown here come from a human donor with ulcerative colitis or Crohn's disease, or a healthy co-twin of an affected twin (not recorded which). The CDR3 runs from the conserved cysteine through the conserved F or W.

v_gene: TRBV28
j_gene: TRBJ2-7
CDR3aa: CASSSPPGRSFYEQYF

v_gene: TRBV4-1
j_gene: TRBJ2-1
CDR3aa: CASSQRGGRNEQFF

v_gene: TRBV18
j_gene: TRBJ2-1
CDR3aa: CASSPGAGSQGQNEQFF

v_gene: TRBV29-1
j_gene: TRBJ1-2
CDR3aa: CKRQKGAPYGYTF

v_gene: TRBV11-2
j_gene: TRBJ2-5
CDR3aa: CASSPDLWETQYF

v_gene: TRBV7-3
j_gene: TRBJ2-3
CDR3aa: CASSLDSGGDTDTQYF

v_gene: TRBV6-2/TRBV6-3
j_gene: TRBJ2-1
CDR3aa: CASSRAAFPYNEQFF

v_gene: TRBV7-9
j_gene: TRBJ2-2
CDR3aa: CASSVGPRRTGELFF

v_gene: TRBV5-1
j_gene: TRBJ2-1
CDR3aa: CASSPLAGLNEQFF

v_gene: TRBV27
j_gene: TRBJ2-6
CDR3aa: CASSLSLAGGWGANVLTF

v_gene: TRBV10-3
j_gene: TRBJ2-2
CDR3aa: CAISVAGTGELFF

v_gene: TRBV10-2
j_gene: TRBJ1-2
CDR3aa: CASTPSPLFDYGYTF

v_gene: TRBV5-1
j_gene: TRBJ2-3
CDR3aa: CASSLAGKRGTDTQYF

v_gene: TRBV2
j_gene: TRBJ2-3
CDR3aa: CASRGGRGPDTQYF

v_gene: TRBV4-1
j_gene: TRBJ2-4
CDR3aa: CASSQGAVLAKNIQYF

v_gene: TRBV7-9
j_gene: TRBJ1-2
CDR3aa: CASSPSTGRGTYGYTF

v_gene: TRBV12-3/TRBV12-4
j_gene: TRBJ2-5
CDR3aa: CASSDQGAKETQYF

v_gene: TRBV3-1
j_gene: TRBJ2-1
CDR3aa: CASSPGLAGGEQFF

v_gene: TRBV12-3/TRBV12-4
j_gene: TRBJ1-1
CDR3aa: CASSFSAEAFF

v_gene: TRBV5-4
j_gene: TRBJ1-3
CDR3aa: CASSLAGGTGTGNGNTIYF

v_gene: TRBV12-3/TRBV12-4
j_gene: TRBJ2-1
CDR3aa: CAGSSVGASYNEQFF

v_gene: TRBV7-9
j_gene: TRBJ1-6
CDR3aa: CASTYIGSNSYNSPLHF

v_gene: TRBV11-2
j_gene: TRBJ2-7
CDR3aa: CASSLEPGQSYEQYF

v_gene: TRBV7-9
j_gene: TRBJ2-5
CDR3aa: CAGSFKETQYF

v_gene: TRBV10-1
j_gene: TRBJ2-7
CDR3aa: CASSQGTGDMIEQYF

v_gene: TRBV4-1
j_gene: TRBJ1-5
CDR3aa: CASSQDFSPGRGNQPQHF

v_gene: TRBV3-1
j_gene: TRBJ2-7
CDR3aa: CASRGRGRPYEQYF

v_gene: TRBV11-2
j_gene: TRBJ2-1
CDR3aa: CASVGGVRPPHNEQFF

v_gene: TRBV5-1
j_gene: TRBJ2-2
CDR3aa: CASSHPGTGELFF

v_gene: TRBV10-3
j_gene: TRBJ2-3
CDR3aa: CAISGGQGEGDTQYF

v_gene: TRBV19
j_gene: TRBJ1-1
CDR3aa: CASSALGRVNTEAFF

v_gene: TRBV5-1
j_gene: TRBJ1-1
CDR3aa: CASSLGGPEAFF